A selection of T cell receptor beta chains follows, all from one sample in a study of shared T cell receptors in the human thymus. Sequencing was performed with immunoSEQ multiplex PCR; in TCRdb, only in-frame clones are kept and a portion is missing. The sample consists of over 450,000 clones, around 82% of them appearing once. These data are also associated with another study on human thymus T cells.

The sequenced material came from thymocytes. Receptor source: a boy under three years old with a congenital heart defect. Both conserved end residues are part of each CDR3. A D gene is named only where the DNA matches it firmly. A row's size may be missing; if present it is once, few, many or a size class.

>TRBJ2-7|TRBV6-4|NA|TRBD2
CASSDTQGAGDPTYEQYF
TGTGCCAGCAGTGACACACAAGGGGCGGGAGACCCCACCTACGAGCAGTACTTC
>TRBJ2-3|TRBV4-2|NA|TRBD2
CASSPKTVREGSTDTQYF
TGTGCCAGCAGCCCCAAGACGGTGCGGGAGGGTAGCACAGATACGCAGTATTTT
>TRBJ2-7|TRBV5-1|NA|TRBD2
CASSLVLRDKREGDAYEQYF
TGCGCCAGCAGCTTGGTTCTCCGGGACAAGCGGGAGGGGGACGCCTACGAGCAGTACTTC
>TRBJ2-6|TRBV4-2|few|TRBD1
CASSPRQGESGANVLTF
TGTGCCAGCAGCCCCCGACAGGGAGAATCTGGGGCCAACGTCCTGACTTTC
>TRBJ2-7|TRBV27|NA|TRBD2
CASSLQRGYEQYF
TGTGCCAGCAGTCTCCAGCGGGGCTACGAGCAGTACTTC
>TRBJ1-1|TRBV29-1|NA|TRBD1
CSVGRVPRGQGHTEAFF
TGCAGCGTTGGCCGTGTGCCCCGGGGACAGGGCCACACTGAAGCTTTCTTT
>TRBJ1-1|TRBV19|few|TRBD1
CASSTGTGGWTEAFF
TGTGCCAGTAGTACCGGGACAGGGGGCTGGACTGAAGCTTTCTTT
>TRBJ2-7|TRBV4-1|NA|NA
CASSQEILDGEQYF
TGCGCCAGCAGCCAGGAGATTCTAGACGGCGAGCAGTACTTC
>TRBJ2-6|TRBV5-1|NA|NA
CASSSSGAGANVLTF
TGCGCCAGCTCCTCTTCAGGGGCTGGGGCCAACGTCCTGACTTTC
>TRBJ2-3|TRBV29-1|NA|TRBD1
CSVNPLTGGPDTQYF
TGCAGCGTTAATCCCTTGACAGGGGGCCCAGATACGCAGTATTTT
>TRBJ2-3|TRBV14|NA|NA
CASSLRRSSTDTQYF
TGTGCCAGCAGCCTCCGGAGGTCTAGCACAGATACGCAGTATTTT
>TRBJ2-5|TRBV30|NA|TRBD2
CASKLAGETQYF
TGTGCCTCGAAGCTAGCGGGAGAGACCCAGTACTTC
>TRBJ2-7|TRBV2|NA|NA
CASSETGAYEQYF
TGTGCCAGCAGTGAAACTGGAGCCTACGAGCAGTACTTC
>TRBJ2-7|TRBV4-1|once|NA
CASSNRPQGSPYEQYF
TGCGCCAGCAGCAACCGGCCCCAGGGGTCCCCCTACGAGCAGTACTTC
>TRBJ1-1|TRBV4-2|NA|NA
CASSHTLALNTEAFF
TGTGCCAGCAGCCACACATTAGCCCTGAACACTGAAGCTTTCTTT